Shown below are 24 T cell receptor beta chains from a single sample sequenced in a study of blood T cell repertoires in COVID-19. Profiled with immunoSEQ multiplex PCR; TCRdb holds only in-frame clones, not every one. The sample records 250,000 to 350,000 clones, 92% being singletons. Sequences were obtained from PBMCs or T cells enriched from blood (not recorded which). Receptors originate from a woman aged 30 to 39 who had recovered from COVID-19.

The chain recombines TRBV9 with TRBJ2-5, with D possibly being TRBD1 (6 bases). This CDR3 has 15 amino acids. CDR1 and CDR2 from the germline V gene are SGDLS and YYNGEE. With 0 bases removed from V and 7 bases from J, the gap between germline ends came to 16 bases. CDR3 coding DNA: TGTGCCAGCAGCGTAGTGGACAGTTTCGTAGGGACCCAGTACTTC. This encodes CASSVVDSFVGTQYF. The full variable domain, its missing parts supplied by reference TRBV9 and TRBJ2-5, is DSGVTQTPKHLITATGQRVTLRCSPRSGDLSVYWYQQSLDQGLQFLIQYYNGEERAKGNILERFSAQQFPDLHSELNLSSLELGDSALYFCASSVVDSFVGTQYFGPGTRLLVL.

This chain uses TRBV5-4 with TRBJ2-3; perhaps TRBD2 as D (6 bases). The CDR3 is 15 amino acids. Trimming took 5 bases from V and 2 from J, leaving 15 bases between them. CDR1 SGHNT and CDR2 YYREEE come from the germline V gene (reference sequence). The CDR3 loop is CASSWGLGSTDTQYF. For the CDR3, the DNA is TGTGCCAGCAGTTGGGGACTGGGATCCACAGATACGCAGTATTTT.

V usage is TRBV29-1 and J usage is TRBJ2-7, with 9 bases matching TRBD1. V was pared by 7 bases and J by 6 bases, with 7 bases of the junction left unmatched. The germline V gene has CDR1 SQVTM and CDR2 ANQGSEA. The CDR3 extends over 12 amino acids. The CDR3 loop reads CSGGDRVVEQYF. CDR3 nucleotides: TGCAGCGGTGGGGACAGGGTGGTCGAGCAGTACTTC.

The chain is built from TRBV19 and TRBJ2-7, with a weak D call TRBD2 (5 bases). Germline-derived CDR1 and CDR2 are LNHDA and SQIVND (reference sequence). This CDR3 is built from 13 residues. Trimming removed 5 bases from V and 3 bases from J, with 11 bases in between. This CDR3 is CASSYGIYYEQYF. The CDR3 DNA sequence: TGTGCCAGTAGTTACGGGATCTACTACGAGCAGTACTTC.

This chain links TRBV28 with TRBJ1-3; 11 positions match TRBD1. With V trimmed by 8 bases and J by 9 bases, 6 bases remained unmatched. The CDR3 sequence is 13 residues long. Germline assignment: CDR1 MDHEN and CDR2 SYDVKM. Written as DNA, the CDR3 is TGTGCCAGCGCCAGGGACAGGGGGTCCACCATATATTTT. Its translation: CASARDRGSTIYF.

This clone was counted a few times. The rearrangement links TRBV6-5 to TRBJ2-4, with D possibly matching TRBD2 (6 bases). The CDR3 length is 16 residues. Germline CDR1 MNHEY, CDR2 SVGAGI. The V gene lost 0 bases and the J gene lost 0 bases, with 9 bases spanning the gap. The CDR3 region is CASSYSSGLAKNIQYF. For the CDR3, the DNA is TGTGCCAGCAGTTACTCTAGCGGACTAGCCAAAAACATTCAGTACTTC.

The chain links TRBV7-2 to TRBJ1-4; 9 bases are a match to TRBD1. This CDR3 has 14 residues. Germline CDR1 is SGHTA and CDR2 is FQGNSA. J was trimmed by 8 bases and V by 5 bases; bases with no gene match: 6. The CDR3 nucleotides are TGTGCCAGCAGCCGGGGACAGGGTAAAGAAAAACTGTTTTTT. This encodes CASSRGQGKEKLFF.

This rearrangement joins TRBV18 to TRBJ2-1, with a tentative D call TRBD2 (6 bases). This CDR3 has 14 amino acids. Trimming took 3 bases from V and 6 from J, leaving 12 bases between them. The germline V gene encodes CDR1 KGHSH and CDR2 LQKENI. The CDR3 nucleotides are TGTGCCAGCTCACCCAGCGGGTTGCGCAATGAGCAGTTCTTC. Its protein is CASSPSGLRNEQFF.

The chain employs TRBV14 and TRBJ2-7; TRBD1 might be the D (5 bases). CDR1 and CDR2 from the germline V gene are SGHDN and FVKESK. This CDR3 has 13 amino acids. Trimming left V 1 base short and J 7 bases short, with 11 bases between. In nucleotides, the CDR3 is TGTGCCAGCAGCCAAGTCGAGCAGGGTGAGCAGTACTTC. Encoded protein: CASSQVEQGEQYF.

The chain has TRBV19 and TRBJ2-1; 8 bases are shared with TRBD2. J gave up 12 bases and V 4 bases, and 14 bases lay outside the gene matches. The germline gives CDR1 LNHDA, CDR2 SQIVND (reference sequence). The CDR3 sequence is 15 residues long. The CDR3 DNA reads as TGTGCCAGTAGTACCGGGACTAGAGGTTTTTGGGGGCAGTTCTTC. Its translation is CASSTGTRGFWGQFF. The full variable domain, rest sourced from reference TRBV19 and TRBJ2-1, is DGGITQSPKYLFRKEGQNVTLSCEQNLNHDAMYWYRQDPGQGLRLIYYSQIVNDFQKGDIAEGYSVSREKKESFPLTVTSAQKNPTAFYLCASSTGTRGFWGQFFGPGTRLTVL.

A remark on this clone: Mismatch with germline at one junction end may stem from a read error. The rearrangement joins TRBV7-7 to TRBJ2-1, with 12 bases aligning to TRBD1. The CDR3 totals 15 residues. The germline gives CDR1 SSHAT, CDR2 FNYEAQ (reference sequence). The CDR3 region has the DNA TGTGCTAGCAGCGCCGGGACAGGGGGCCAAAATGAGCAGTTCTTC. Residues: CASSAGTGGQNEQFF.

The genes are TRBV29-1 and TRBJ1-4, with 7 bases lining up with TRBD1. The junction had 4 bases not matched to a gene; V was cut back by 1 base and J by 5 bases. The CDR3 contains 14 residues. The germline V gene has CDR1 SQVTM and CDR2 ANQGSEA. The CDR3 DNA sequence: TGCAGCGTTGAAGCGGGCAGGGGGAATGAAAAACTGTTTTTT. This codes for CSVEAGRGNEKLFF. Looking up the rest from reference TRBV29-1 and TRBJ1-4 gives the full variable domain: SAVISQKPSRDICQRGTSLTIQCQVDSQVTMMFWYRQQPGQSLTLIATANQGSEATYESGFVIDKFPISRPNLTFSTLTVSNMSPEDSSIYLCSVEAGRGNEKLFFGSGTQLSVL.

CDR3 bases: TGTGCTAGTGGTTTGGGAGGGACAGGGGAAAACTATGGCTACACCTTC. This encodes CASGLGGTGENYGYTF. The chain is built from TRBV12-5 and TRBJ1-2, with 10 nucleotides matching TRBD1. The CDR3 consists of 16 residues. In germline, CDR1 is LGHNT, CDR2 FRNRAP. V was pared by 1 base and J by 2 bases, with 4 bases of the junction left unmatched.

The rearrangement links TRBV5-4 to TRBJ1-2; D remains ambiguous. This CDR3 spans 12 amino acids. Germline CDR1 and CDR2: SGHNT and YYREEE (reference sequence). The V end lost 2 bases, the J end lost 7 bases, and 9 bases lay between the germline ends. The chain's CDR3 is CASSFGGLGYTF. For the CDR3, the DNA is TGTGCCAGCAGCTTTGGCGGGCTTGGCTACACCTTC.

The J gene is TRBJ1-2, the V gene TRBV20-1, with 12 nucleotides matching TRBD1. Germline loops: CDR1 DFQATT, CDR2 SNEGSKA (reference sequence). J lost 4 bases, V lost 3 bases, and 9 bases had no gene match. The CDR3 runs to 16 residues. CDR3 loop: CSASGTGGSHSYGYTF. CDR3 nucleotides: TGCAGTGCTAGTGGGACAGGGGGCTCTCATAGCTATGGCTACACCTTC.

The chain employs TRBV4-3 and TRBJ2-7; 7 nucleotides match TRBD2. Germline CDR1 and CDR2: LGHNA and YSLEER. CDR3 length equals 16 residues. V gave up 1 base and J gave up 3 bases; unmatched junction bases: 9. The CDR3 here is CASSQGTGTMIYEQYF. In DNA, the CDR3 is TGCGCCAGCAGCCAAGGGACCGGGACTATGATCTACGAGCAGTACTTC.

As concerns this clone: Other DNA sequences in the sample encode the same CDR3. CDR3 nucleotide sequence: TGTGCCAGCAGCTCGGACAGAAACACTGAAGCTTTCTTT. It yields the protein CASSSDRNTEAFF. The rearrangement uses TRBV7-3 and TRBJ1-1; TRBD1 might be the D (6 bases). V lost 4 bases and J lost 2, with 8 bases in between. The length of the CDR3 is 13 residues. Germline lookup yields CDR1 SGHTA and CDR2 FQGTGA. The complete variable domain, with remaining parts taken from reference TRBV7-3 and TRBJ1-1, reads GAGVSQTPSNKVTEKGKYVELRCDPISGHTALYWYRQSLGQGPEFLIYFQGTGAADDSGLPNDRFFAVRPEGSVSTLKIQRTERGDSAVYLCASSSDRNTEAFFGQGTRLTVV.

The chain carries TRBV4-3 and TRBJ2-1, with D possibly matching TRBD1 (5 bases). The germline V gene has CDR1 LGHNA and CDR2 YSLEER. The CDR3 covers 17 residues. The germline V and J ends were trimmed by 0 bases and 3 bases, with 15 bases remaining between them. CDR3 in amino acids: CASSQESAGLRYNEQFF. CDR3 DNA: TGCGCCAGCAGCCAAGAATCGGCAGGGCTCCGCTACAATGAGCAGTTCTTC.

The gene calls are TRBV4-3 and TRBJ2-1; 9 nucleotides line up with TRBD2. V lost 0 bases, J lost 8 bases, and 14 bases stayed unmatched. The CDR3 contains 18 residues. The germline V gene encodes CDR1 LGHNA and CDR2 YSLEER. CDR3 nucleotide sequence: TGCGCCAGCAGCCAAGATTGGGGTAGCGGGAGCAATATACATGAGCAGTTCTTC. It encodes CASSQDWGSGSNIHEQFF.

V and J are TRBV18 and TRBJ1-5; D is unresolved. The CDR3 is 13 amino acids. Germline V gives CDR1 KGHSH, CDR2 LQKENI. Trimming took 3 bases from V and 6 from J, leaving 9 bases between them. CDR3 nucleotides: TGTGCCAGCTCACCCGCCGAGTTTCAGCCCCAGCATTTT. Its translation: CASSPAEFQPQHF.

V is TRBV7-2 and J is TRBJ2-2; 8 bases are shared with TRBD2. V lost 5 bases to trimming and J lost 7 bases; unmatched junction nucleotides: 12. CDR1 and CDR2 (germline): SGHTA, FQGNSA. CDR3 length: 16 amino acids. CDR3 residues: CASSLNSGSSGGELFF. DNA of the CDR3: TGTGCCAGCAGCCTCAACAGCGGGAGTTCTGGCGGGGAGCTGTTTTTT.

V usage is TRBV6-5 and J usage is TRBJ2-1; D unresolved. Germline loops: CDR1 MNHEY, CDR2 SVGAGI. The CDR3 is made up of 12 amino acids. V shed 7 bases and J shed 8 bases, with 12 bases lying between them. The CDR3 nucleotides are TGTGCCAGCACCTCTCGTTCCGATGAGCAGTTCTTC. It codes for CASTSRSDEQFF.

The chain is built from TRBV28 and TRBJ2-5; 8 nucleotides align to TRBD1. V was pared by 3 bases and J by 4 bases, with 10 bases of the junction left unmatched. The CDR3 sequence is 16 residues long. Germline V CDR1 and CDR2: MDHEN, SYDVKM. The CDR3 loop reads CASSLLSGGALETQYF. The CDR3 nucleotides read TGTGCCAGCAGTTTGTTGTCAGGGGGCGCGTTAGAGACCCAGTACTTC.

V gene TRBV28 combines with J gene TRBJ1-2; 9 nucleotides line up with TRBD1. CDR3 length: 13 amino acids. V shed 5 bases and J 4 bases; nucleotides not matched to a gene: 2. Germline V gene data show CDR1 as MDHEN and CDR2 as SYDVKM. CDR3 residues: CASSLTGGYGYTF. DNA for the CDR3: TGTGCCAGCAGTCTGACAGGGGGCTATGGCTACACCTTC.